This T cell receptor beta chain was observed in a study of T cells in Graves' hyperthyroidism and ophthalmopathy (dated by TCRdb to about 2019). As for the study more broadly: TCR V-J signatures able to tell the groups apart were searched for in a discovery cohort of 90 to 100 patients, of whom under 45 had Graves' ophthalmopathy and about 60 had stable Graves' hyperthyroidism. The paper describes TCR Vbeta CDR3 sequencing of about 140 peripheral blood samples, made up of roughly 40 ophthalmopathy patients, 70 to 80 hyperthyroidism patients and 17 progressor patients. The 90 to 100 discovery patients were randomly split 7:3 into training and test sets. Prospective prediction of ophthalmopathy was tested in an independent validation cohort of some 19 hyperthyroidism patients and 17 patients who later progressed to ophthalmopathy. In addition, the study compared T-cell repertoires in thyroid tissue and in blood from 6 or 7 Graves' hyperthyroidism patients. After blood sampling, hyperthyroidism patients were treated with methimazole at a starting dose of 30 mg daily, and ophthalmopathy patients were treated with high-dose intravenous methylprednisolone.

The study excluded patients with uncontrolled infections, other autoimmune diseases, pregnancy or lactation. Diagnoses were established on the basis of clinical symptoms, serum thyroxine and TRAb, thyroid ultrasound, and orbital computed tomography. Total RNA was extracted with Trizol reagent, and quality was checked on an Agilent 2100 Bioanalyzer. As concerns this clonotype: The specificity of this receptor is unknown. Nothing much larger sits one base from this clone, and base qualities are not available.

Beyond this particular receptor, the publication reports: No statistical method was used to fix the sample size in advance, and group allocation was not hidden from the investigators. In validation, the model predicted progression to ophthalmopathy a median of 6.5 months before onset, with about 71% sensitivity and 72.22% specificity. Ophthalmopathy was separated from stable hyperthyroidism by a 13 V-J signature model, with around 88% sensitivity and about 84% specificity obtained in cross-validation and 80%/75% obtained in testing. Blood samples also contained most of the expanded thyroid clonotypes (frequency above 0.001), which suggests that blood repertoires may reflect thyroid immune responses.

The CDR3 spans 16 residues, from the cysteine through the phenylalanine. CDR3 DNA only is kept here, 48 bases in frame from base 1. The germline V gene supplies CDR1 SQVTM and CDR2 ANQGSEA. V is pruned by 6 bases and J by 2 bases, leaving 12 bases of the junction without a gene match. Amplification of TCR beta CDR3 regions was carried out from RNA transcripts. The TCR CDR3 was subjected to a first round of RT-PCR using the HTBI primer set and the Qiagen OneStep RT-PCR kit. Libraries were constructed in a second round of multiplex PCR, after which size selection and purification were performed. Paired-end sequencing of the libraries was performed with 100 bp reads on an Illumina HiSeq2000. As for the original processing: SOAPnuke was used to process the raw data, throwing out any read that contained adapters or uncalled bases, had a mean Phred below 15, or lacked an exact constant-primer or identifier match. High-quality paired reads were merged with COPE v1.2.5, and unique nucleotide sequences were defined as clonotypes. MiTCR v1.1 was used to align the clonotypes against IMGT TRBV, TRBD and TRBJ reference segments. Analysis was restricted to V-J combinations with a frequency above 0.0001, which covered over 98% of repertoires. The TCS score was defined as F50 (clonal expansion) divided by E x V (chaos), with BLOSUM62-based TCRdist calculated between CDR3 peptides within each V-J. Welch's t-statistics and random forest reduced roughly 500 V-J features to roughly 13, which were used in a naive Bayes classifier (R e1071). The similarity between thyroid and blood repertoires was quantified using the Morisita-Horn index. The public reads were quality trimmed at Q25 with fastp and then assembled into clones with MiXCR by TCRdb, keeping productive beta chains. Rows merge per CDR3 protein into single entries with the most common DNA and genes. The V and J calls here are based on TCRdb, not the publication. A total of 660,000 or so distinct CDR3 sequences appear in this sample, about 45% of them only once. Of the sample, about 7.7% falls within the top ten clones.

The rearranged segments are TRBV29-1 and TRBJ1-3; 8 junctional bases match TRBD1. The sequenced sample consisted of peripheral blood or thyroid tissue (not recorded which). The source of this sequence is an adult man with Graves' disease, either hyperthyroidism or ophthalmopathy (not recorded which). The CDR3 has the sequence CSVLNLLQGAGNTIYF. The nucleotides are TGCAGCGTCCTAAATTTATTACAGGGGGCTGGAAACACCATATATTTT.